The clone carrying this T cell receptor beta chain was picked up one time. Its antigen is unknown. Germline values: CDR1 SNHLY, CDR2 FYNNEI. Trimming at V came to 5 bases and at J to 6 bases, leaving 7 bases not matched to a gene. The CDR3 has 15 amino acids. The data were taken from a study of T cells in Graves' hyperthyroidism and ophthalmopathy. General study results and limits: Blood samples included most of the expanded thyroid clonotypes exceeding 0.001. Ophthalmopathy prediction by the model preceded onset by a median roughly 6.3 months.

Amplification targeted TCR beta CDR3 regions from RNA transcripts. First-round RT-PCR with HTBI primers amplified the TCR CDR3 region. TCRdb ran MiXCR on the multiplex PCR reads and lists one entry per CDR3 protein. The sample has some 600,000 distinct CDR3 sequences, 11% to 15% seen once. Material: blood. This TCR came from a woman aged 30 to 39 with Graves' hyperthyroidism that later progressed to Graves' ophthalmopathy. J is TRBJ2-5 and V is TRBV2, with 12 bases matching TRBD2. Written as DNA, the CDR3 is TGTGCCAGCAGTCCCCCTAGCGGGAGGGCCCAGACCCAGTACTTC. Protein product: CASSPPSGRAQTQYF.